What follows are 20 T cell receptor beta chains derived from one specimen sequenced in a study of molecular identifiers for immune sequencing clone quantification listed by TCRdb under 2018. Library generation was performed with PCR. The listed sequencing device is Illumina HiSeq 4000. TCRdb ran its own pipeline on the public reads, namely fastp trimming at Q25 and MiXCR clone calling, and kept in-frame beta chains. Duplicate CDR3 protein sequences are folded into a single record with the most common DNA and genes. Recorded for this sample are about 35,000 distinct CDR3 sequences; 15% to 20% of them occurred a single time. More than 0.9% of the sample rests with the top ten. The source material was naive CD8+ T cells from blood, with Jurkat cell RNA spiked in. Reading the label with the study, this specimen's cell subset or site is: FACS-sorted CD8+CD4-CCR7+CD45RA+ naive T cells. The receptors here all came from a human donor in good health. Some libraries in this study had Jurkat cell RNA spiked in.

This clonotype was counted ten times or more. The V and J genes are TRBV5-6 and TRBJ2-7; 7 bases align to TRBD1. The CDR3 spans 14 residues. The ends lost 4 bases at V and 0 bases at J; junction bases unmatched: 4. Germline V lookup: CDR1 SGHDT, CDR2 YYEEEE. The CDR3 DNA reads TGTGCCAGCAGCCCAGGGACAGCCTCCTACGAGCAGTACTTC. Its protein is CASSPGTASYEQYF. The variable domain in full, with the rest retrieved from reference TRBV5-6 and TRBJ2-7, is DAGVTQSPTHLIKTRGQQVTLRCSPKSGHDTVSWYQQALGQGPQFIFQYYEEEERQRGNFPDRFSGHQFPNYSSELNVNALLLGDSALYLCASSPGTASYEQYFGPGTRLTVT.

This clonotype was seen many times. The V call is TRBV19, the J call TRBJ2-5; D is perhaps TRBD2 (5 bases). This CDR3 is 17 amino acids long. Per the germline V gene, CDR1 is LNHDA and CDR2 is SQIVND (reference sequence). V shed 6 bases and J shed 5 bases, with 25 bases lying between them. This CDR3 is CASSGIAPADFTETQYF. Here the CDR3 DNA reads TGTGCCAGTAGCGGGATTGCGCCGGCGGATTTTACCGAGACCCAGTACTTC.

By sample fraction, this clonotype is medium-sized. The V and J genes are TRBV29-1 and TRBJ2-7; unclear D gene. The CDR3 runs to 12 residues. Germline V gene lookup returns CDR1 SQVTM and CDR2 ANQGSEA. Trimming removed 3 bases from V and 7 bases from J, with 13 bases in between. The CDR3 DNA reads TGCAGCGTTGAGGGCCCCGCCCGAGAGCAGTACTTC. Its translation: CSVEGPAREQYF.

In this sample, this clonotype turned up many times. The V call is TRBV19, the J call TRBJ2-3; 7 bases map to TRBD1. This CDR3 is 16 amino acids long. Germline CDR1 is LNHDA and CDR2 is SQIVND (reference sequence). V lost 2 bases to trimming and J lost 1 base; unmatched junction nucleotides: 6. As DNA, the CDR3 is TGTGCCAGTAGTATAAGAGTGGACAGGCGCACAGATACGCAGTATTTT. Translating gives CASSIRVDRRTDTQYF.

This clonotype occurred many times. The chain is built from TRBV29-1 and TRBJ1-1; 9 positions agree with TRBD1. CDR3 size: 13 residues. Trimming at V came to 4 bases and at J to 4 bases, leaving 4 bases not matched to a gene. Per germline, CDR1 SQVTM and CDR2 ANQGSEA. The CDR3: CSVAGQGSTEAFF. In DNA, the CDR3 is TGCAGCGTTGCGGGACAGGGTAGCACTGAAGCTTTCTTT.

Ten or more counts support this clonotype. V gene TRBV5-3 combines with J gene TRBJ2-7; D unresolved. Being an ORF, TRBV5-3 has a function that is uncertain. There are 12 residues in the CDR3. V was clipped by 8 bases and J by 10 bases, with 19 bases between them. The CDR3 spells CASSLETGEQYF. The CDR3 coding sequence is TGTGCCAGCTCTCTCGAGACTGGGGAACAGTACTTC.

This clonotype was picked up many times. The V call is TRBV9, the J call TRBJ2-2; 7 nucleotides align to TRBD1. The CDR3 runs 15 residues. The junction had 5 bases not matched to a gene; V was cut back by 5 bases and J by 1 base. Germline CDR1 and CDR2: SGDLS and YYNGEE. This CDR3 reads CASSTGDLNTGELFF. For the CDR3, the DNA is TGTGCCAGCAGTACAGGGGACCTGAACACCGGGGAGCTGTTTTTT.

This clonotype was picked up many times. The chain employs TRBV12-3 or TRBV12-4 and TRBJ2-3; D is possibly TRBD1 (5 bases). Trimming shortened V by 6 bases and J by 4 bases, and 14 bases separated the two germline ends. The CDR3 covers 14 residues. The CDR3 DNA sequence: TGTGCCAGCAGCCGTACCCAGGGCGCAGATACGCAGTATTTT. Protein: CASSRTQGADTQYF.

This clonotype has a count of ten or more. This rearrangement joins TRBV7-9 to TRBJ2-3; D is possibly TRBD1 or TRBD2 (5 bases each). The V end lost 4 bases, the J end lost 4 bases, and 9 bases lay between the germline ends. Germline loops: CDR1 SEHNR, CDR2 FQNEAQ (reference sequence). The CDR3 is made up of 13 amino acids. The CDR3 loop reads CASSSGTPDTQYF. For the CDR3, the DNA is TGTGCCAGCAGCTCAGGGACCCCAGATACGCAGTATTTT. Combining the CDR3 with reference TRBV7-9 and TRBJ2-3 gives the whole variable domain DTGVSQNPRHKITKRGQNVTFRCDPISEHNRLYWYRQTLGQGPEFLTYFQNEAQLEKSRLLSDRFSAERPKGSFSTLEIQRTEQGDSAMYLCASSSGTPDTQYFGPGTRLTVL.

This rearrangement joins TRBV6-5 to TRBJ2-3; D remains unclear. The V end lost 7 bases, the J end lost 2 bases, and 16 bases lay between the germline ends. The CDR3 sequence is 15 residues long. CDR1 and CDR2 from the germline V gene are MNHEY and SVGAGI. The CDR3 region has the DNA TGTGCCAGCACCCCCGGTCCCTCACCCACAGATACGCAGTATTTT. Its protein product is CASTPGPSPTDTQYF.

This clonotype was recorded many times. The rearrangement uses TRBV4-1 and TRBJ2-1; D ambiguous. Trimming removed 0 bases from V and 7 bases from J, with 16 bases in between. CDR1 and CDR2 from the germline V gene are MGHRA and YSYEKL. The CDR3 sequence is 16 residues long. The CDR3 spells CASSQEGGLSSNEQFF. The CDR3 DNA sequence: TGCGCCAGCAGCCAAGAAGGTGGGTTAAGTAGTAATGAGCAGTTCTTC.

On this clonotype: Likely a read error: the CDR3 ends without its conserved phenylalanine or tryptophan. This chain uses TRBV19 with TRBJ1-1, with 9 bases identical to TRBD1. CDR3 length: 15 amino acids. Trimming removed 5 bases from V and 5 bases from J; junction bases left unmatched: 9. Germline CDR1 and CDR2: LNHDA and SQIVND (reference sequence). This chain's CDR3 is CASSPTGGGWTEAFS. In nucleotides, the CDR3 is TGTGCCAGTAGTCCCACAGGGGGCGGATGGACTGAAGCTTTCTCT.

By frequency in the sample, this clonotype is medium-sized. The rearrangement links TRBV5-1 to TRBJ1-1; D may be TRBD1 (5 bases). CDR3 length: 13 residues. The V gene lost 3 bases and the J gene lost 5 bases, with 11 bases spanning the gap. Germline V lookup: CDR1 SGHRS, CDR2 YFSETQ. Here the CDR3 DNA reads TGCGCCAGCAGCTCACCAGGGCATACTGAAGCTTTCTTT. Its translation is CASSSPGHTEAFF.

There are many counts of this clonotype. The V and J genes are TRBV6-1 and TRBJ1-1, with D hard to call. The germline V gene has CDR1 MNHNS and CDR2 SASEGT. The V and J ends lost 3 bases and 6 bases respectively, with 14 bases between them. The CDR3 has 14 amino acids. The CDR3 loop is CASSDRVGDPEAFF. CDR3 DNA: TGTGCCAGCAGTGATCGGGTCGGAGACCCTGAAGCTTTCTTT.

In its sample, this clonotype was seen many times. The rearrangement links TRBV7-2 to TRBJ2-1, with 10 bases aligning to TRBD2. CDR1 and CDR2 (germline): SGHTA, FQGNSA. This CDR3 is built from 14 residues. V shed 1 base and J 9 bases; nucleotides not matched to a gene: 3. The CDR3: CASSLGSSGGEQFF. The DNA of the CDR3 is TGTGCCAGCAGCTTAGGGTCTAGCGGGGGTGAGCAGTTCTTC.

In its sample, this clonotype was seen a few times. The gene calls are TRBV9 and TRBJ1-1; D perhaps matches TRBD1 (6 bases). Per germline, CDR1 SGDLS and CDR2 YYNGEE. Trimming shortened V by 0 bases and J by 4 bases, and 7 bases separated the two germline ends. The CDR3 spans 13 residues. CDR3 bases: TGTGCCAGCAGCGTAGAAGGGGGCACTGAAGCTTTCTTT. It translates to CASSVEGGTEAFF.

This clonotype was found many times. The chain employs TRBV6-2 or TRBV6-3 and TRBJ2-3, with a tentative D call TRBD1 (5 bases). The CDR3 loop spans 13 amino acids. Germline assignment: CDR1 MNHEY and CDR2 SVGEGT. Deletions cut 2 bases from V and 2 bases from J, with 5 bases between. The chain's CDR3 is CASSYGATDTQYF. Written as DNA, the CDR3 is TGTGCCAGCAGTTACGGGGCCACAGATACGCAGTATTTT.

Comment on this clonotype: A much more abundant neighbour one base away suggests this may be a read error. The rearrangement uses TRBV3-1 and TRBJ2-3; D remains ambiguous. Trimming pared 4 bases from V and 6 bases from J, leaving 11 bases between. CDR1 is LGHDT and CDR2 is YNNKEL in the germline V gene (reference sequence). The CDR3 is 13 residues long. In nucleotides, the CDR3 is TGTGCCAGCAGCCGAGTACTGTTGGATACGCAGTATTTT. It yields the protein CASSRVLLDTQYF.

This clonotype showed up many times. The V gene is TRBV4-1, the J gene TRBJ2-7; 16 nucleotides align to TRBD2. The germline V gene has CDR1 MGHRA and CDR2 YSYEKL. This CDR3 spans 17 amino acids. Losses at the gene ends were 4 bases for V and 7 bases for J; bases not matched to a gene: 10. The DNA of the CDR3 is TGCGCCAGCAGCCCGGGACTAGCGGGGGGGACCTTACGGGAGCAGTACTTC. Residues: CASSPGLAGGTLREQYF.

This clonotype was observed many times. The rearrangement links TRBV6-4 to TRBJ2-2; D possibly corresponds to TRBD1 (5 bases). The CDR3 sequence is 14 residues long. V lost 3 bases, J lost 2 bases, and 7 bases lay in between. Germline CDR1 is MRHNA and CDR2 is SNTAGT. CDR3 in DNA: TGTGCCAGCAGTGAGACAGCTAACACCGGGGAGCTGTTTTTT. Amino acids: CASSETANTGELFF.